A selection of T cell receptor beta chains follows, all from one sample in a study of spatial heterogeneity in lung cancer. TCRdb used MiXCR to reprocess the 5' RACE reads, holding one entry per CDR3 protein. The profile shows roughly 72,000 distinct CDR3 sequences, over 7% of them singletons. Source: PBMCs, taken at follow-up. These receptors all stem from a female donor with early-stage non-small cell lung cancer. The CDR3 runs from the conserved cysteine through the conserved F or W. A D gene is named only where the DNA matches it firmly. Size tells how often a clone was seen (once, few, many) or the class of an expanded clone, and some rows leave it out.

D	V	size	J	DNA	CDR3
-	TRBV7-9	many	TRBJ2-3	TGTGCCAGCAGCACAGATACGCAGTATTTT	CASSTDTQYF
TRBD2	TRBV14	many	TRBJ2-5	TGTGCCAGCAGCCAACTGAGCGGGAGGGCCGAGACCCAGTACTTC	CASSQLSGRAETQYF
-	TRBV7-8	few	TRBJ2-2	TGTGCCAGCATTCCGACGGCGGTTGAGGAGCTGTTTTTT	CASIPTAVEELFF
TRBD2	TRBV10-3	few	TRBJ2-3	TGTGCCTTAAGTGCGGGGGGCCGTGGTGCAGATACGCAGTATTTT	CALSAGGRGADTQYF
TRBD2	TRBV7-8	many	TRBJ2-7	TGTGCCAGCAGCCCGCGGGAGGGCCCTCGGGAGCAGTACTTC	CASSPREGPREQYF
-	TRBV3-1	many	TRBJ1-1	TGTGCCAGCAGCCAAGCCGGGCCATACACTGAAGCTTTCTTT	CASSQAGPYTEAFF
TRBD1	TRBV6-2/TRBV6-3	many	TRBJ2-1	TGTGCCAGCATTCCGGGACAGTACTACAATGAGCAGTTCTTC	CASIPGQYYNEQFF
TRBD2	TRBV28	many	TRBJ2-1	TGTGCCAGTAGCGAAAGCGGGAGTGGGTCCAATGAGCAGTTCTTC	CASSESGSGSNEQFF
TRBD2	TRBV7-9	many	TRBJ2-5	TGTGCCAGCAGCCGATGGACTAGCGGTATGGAGACCCAGTACTTC	CASSRWTSGMETQYF
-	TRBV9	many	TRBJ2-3	TGTGCCAGCAGCGTAGTCCTTGCGGGGAGGTTATCTAGCACAGATACGCAGTATTTT	CASSVVLAGRLSSTDTQYF
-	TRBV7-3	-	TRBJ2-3	TGTGCCAGCAGCTTTAAGGGGCGACTAAGCACAGATACGCAGTATTTT	CASSFKGRLSTDTQYF
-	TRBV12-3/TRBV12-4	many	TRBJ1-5	TGTGCCAGCAGTACTCAACAGGTGGCCCAGCATTTT	CASSTQQVAQHF
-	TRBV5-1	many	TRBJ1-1	TGCGCCAGCAGGACTCCTACTGAAGCTTTCTTT	CASRTPTEAFF
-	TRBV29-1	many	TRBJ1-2	TGCAGCGTCCAGGATTATGGCTACACCTTC	CSVQDYGYTF
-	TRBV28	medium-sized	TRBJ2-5	TGTGCCAGCAGTTTCGGGGGGCGCAGGGAGACCCAGTACTTC	CASSFGGRRETQYF
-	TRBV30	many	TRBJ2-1	TGTGCCTGGAGTGTGGGTCAGGGTTTCAATGAGCAGTTCTTC	CAWSVGQGFNEQFF
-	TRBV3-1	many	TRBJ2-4	TGTGCCAGCAGCCAAGATCCCAAAAACATTCAGTACTTC	CASSQDPKNIQYF